The 21 T cell receptor beta chains listed next were all sequenced from one sample in a study of blood T cells in healthy people across ages. PCR was performed a second time for about 7 to 12 cycles using a sample-barcoded 5' primer and a J-beta primer mix. TCRdb ran MiXCR on the 5' RACE reads and lists one entry per CDR3 protein. The profile shows roughly 1,100,000 distinct CDR3 sequences, under 30% of them singletons. The sample was also reused in another study, on T cells of mothers and their children.

The sample consisted of blood. The receptors come from a girl aged 2 to 10 in good health.

The gene calls are TRBV10-3 and TRBJ2-5; D not resolved. Germline V lookup: CDR1 ENHRY, CDR2 SYGVKD. Trimming took off 3 bases at V and 7 bases at J, with 9 bases between the two ends. CDR3 size: 12 residues. The CDR3 spells CAISDPMGTQYF. CDR3 nucleotide sequence: TGTGCCATCAGTGATCCGATGGGGACCCAGTACTTC.

The chain combines TRBV10-3 with TRBJ1-1; possible D gene TRBD1, 6 bases. V lost 11 bases and J lost 8, with 18 bases in between. The germline CDR1 and CDR2 sequences are ENHRY and SYGVKD. The CDR3 contains 12 residues. This CDR3 is CAVQTGQREAFF. For the CDR3, the DNA is TGTGCCGTCCAGACAGGCCAGCGCGAAGCTTTCTTT.

This clonotype was seen more than once but under ten times. The chain links TRBV4-1 to TRBJ2-7; tentatively, D is TRBD1 (8 bases). The CDR3 loop spans 17 amino acids. Germline loops: CDR1 MGHRA, CDR2 YSYEKL. Trimming left V 3 bases short and J 3 bases short, with 21 bases between. The CDR3 loop is CASSQATGGAKIYEQYF. The CDR3 DNA reads TGCGCCAGCAGCCAGGCTACAGGGGGGGCTAAGATCTACGAGCAGTACTTC.

This clonotype was detected only a few times. The gene calls are TRBV29-1 and TRBJ1-1; TRBD1 might be the D (6 bases). The V and J ends lost 4 bases and 3 bases respectively, with 12 bases between them. CDR3 length: 13 residues. Per germline, CDR1 SQVTM and CDR2 ANQGSEA. The DNA of the CDR3 is TGCAGCGTTGCATCAGGGGCGGACACTGAAGCTTTCTTT. The encoded protein is CSVASGADTEAFF.

CDR3 DNA sequence: TGCGGTGGGGCCCCACATTTGAATCAGCCCCAGCATTTT. The encoded protein is CGGAPHLNQPQHF. V is TRBV20-1 and J is TRBJ1-5; D might be TRBD1 (5 bases). Germline lookup yields CDR1 DFQATT and CDR2 SNEGSKA (reference sequence). This CDR3 is built from 13 residues.

The genes are TRBV12-3 or TRBV12-4 and TRBJ1-4, with 8 bases that match TRBD1. The CDR3 loop spans 14 amino acids. V gave up 3 bases and J gave up 7 bases; unmatched junction bases: 4. As DNA, the CDR3 is TGTGCCAGCAGTTTGGGACAGGCGGTTGAAAAACTGTTTTTT. Encoded protein: CASSLGQAVEKLFF.

This clonotype was picked up many times. The CDR3 sequence: CASSPLVAGEGYEQYF. The CDR3 DNA follows: TGTGCCAGCAGCCCCCTGGTTGCAGGGGAGGGCTACGAGCAGTACTTC. The chain recombines TRBV11-1 with TRBJ2-7, with D perhaps matching TRBD2 (7 bases). This CDR3 has 16 amino acids. Germline CDR1 and CDR2: SGHAT and FQDESV (reference sequence). Trimming stripped 5 bases from V and 3 bases from J, with 20 bases between.

This clonotype has only a few counts. The gene calls are TRBV4-1 and TRBJ2-3, with a possible D match to TRBD2 (5 bases). This CDR3 has 17 amino acids. Germline assignment: CDR1 MGHRA and CDR2 YSYEKL. The V gene lost 2 bases and the J gene lost 8 bases, with 23 bases spanning the gap. The CDR3 nucleotides read TGCGCCAGCAGCCAACTCGGGGTTCAACGGGCATCGGGTACGCAGTATTTT. It specifies CASSQLGVQRASGTQYF.

The chain carries TRBV16 and TRBJ1-2, with D unresolved. This CDR3 is 16 amino acids long. Germline-derived CDR1 and CDR2 are KGHSY and FQNENV. Trimming left V 4 bases short and J 5 bases short, with 20 bases between. CDR3 residues: CASSLFLKAGEYGYTF. The CDR3 DNA sequence: TGTGCCAGCAGCCTATTCCTAAAGGCAGGAGAGTATGGCTACACCTTC.

V gene TRBV15 combines with J gene TRBJ2-5; D unresolved. The CDR3 covers 13 residues. V lost 0 bases and J lost 11, with 13 bases in between. Germline V gene sequence: CDR1 LNHNV, CDR2 YYDKDF (reference sequence). Written as DNA, the CDR3 is TGTGCCACCAGCAGAGAGAACGTTGTCTATCAGTACTTC. Its protein is CATSRENVVYQYF.

In this sample, this clonotype turned up a few times. This rearrangement joins TRBV7-2 to TRBJ1-1; a weak D match, TRBD1 (5 bases). CDR1 and CDR2 from the germline V gene are SGHTA and FQGNSA. This CDR3 has 14 residues. V shed 5 bases and J shed 4 bases, with 14 bases lying between them. CDR3 DNA: TGTGCCAGCAGCCAGTGGGGTGGGGGCACTGAAGCTTTCTTT. Translated: CASSQWGGGTEAFF.

This clonotype has more than one count but fewer than ten. The CDR3 is CASSYYSGNEQFF. The CDR3 nucleotides are TGTGCCAGCAGTTACTATAGCGGCAATGAGCAGTTCTTC. This rearrangement joins TRBV28 to TRBJ2-1, with D possibly being TRBD2 (6 bases). The CDR3 consists of 13 residues. Looked up from germline, CDR1 is MDHEN and CDR2 is SYDVKM. V lost 4 bases and J 6 bases, leaving 10 bases between the germline ends.

In this sample, this clonotype turned up a few times. The chain links TRBV10-3 to TRBJ2-1, with D perhaps matching TRBD1 (6 bases). The assigned J gene may be wrong: the sequence end matches TRBJ2-7 better. Germline values: CDR1 ENHRY, CDR2 SYGVKD. This CDR3 has 16 residues. CDR3 in DNA: TGTGCCATCAGACCAGGGGCGGATTTAGAGGTCTACGAGCAGTACTTC. This encodes CAIRPGADLEVYEQYF.

The chain employs TRBV3-1 and TRBJ2-2, with unresolved D. Per germline, CDR1 LGHDT and CDR2 YNNKEL (reference sequence). The CDR3 has 13 residues. Trimming left V 1 base short and J 7 bases short, with 7 bases between. CDR3 region: CASSQVNVGELFF. The DNA of the CDR3 is TGTGCCAGCAGCCAAGTAAACGTCGGGGAGCTGTTTTTT.

The chain links TRBV11-2 to TRBJ2-1, with D tentatively TRBD1 or TRBD2 (5 bases each). Per the germline V gene, CDR1 is SGHAT and CDR2 is FQNNGV. With 5 bases removed from V and 2 bases from J, the gap between germline ends came to 13 bases. There are 15 residues in the CDR3. This CDR3 reads CASSGGAVAYNEQFF. The CDR3 DNA reads TGTGCCAGCAGCGGGGGTGCAGTGGCCTACAATGAGCAGTTCTTC. The whole variable domain, remainder taken from reference TRBV11-2 and TRBJ2-1, is EAGVAQSPRYKIIEKRQSVAFWCNPISGHATLYWYQQILGQGPKLLIQFQNNGVVDDSQLPKDRFSAERLKGVDSTLKIQPAKLEDSAVYLCASSGGAVAYNEQFFGPGTRLTVL.

In this sample, this clonotype turned up a few times. This chain connects TRBV9 to TRBJ2-5; tentatively, D is TRBD2 (5 bases). The tail of the sequence fits TRBJ2-1 better, so the J call may be wrong. The germline V gene has CDR1 SGDLS and CDR2 YYNGEE. CDR3 length: 15 amino acids. CDR3 amino acids: CASSGGLATYNEQFF. CDR3 in DNA: TGTGCCAGCAGCGGAGGGCTAGCTACTTACAATGAGCAGTTCTTC.

This clonotype was observed many times. One end of the junction does not line up with germline, which may come from a read error. CDR3 residues: CASSVTSGGVDTQYF. The CDR3 DNA is TGTGCCAGCAGCGTAACTAGCGGGGGGGTAGATACGCAGTATTTT. The chain combines TRBV7-3 with TRBJ2-3, with 13 bases fitting TRBD2. CDR3 length: 15 residues. The germline V gene encodes CDR1 SGHTA and CDR2 FQGTGA. Filled out from reference TRBV7-3 and TRBJ2-3, the complete variable domain reads GAGVSQTPSNKVTEKGKYVELRCDPISGHTALYWYRQSLGQGPEFLIYFQGTGAADDSGLPNDRFFAVRPEGSVSTLKIQRTERGDSAVYLCASSVTSGGVDTQYFGPGTRLTVL.

This clonotype appeared a few times. At one boundary the junction diverges from the germline segment, which might be a read error. V usage is TRBV3-1 and J usage is TRBJ2-4; 10 positions agree with TRBD2. The CDR3 totals 13 residues. The V gene's germline CDR1 is LGHDT and CDR2 YNNKEL (reference sequence). The CDR3 spells CASSQGLAGGFDF. The CDR3, as DNA: TGTGCCAGCAGCCAAGGATTAGCGGGGGGTTTTGACTTC.

In its sample, this clonotype was seen once. The J gene is TRBJ2-7, the V gene TRBV15; no firm D call. V lost 2 bases and J 6 bases, leaving 11 bases between the germline ends. CDR3 size: 13 residues. The germline V gene encodes CDR1 LNHNV and CDR2 YYDKDF (reference sequence). The CDR3 here is CATSRQTDLEQYF. The DNA for the CDR3 is TGTGCCACCAGCAGACAGACGGACCTCGAGCAGTACTTC.

The chain couples TRBV3-1 to TRBJ2-5; 8 bases match TRBD2. The J call may be faulty, since TRBJ2-1 better matches the DNA end. CDR3 length equals 15 residues. CDR1 LGHDT and CDR2 YNNKEL come from the germline V gene (reference sequence). This CDR3 reads CASSQERLASREQFF. CDR3 in DNA: TGTGCCAGCAGCCAAGAGAGACTAGCGTCAAGGGAGCAGTTCTTC.

A few counts support this clonotype. V usage is TRBV4-3 and J usage is TRBJ1-5; 8 positions match TRBD1. J was trimmed by 6 bases and V by 0 bases; bases with no gene match: 4. CDR3 length: 15 residues. CDR1 and CDR2 (germline): LGHNA, YSLEER. The CDR3 loop is CASSQDTGGGQPQHF. Written as DNA, the CDR3 is TGCGCCAGCAGCCAAGATACAGGGGGGGGTCAGCCCCAGCATTTT.